One sample yielded the 24 T cell receptor beta chains listed below, sequenced in a study. TCRdb itself ran the RT-PCR reads through MiXCR, one entry per CDR3 protein. In the table there are around 700,000 distinct CDR3 sequences, more than 13% of which are singletons. Sequenced: memory CD4+ T cells from blood. These receptors originate from a female donor in good health, serving as a healthy control.

This clonotype occurred a few times. This chain joins TRBV20-1 and TRBJ2-7; D ambiguous. Trimming pared 2 bases from V and 0 bases from J, leaving 8 bases between. The CDR3 has 13 amino acids. Germline V gene data show CDR1 as DFQATT and CDR2 as SNEGSKA (reference sequence). DNA of the CDR3: TGCAGTGCTAGAAAAGCACTCTCCTACGAGCAGTACTTC. It translates to CSARKALSYEQYF.

Many counts were recorded for this clonotype. The chain links TRBV6-6 to TRBJ2-1; the match to TRBD1 covers 7 bases. The length of the CDR3 is 14 residues. Germline V gene sequence: CDR1 MNHNY, CDR2 SVGAGI (reference sequence). V trimming: 7 bases; J trimming: 1 base; junction bases outside the gene matches: 4. CDR3: CASTSDRSYNEQFF. The CDR3 DNA follows: TGTGCCAGCACCTCGGACAGGTCCTACAATGAGCAGTTCTTC.

The sample holds many counts of this clonotype. The chain employs TRBV12-3 or TRBV12-4 and TRBJ2-1; D unclear. The CDR3 covers 11 residues. The ends were cut back, 7 bases at V and 6 bases at J, with 7 bases in the middle. CDR3 nucleotides: TGTGCCAGCACGGCGTCCAATGAGCAGTTCTTC. It specifies CASTASNEQFF.

The J gene is TRBJ2-7, the V gene TRBV30, with D possibly matching TRBD1 (5 bases). Trimming stripped 3 bases from V and 4 bases from J, with 10 bases between. The CDR3 loop spans 12 amino acids. Germline V lookup: CDR1 GTSNPN, CDR2 SVGIG (reference sequence). CDR3 protein: CAWSQSGYEQYF. In DNA, the CDR3 is TGTGCCTGGAGCCAGTCAGGGTACGAGCAGTACTTC.

The J gene is TRBJ2-7, the V gene TRBV27; TRBD1 matches at 7 bases. Germline V gene lookup returns CDR1 MNHEY and CDR2 SMNVEV (reference sequence). The CDR3 loop spans 17 amino acids. V gave up 4 bases and J gave up 1 base; unmatched junction bases: 13. The CDR3 bases are TGTGCCAGCAGTTCTGAACTACAGGGGCCCCGTTCCTACGAGCAGTACTTC. This encodes CASSSELQGPRSYEQYF.

This clonotype was counted ten times or more. CDR3 nucleotides: TGTGCCACCAGCCCAAATCAGGAATATGGCTACACCTTC. The encoded protein is CATSPNQEYGYTF. The V gene is TRBV15, the J gene TRBJ1-2; D gene uncertain. The CDR3 is made up of 13 amino acids. Germline V gene data show CDR1 as LNHNV and CDR2 as YYDKDF (reference sequence). V gave up 5 bases and J gave up 5 bases, with 12 bases separating them.

This clonotype was detected a few times. V and J are TRBV12-3 or TRBV12-4 and TRBJ2-6; D remains unclear. Trimming took off 6 bases at V and 0 bases at J, with 15 bases between the two ends. CDR3 size: 17 residues. The CDR3 spells CASSESWGYSGANVLTF. CDR3 DNA: TGTGCCAGCAGCGAGAGTTGGGGTTACTCTGGGGCCAACGTCCTGACTTTC.

The table lists this clonotype with many counts. This sequence joins TRBV10-3 and TRBJ2-2; TRBD1 aligns across 9 bases. J gave up 4 bases and V 3 bases, and 6 bases lay outside the gene matches. This CDR3 has 16 amino acids. Looked up from germline, CDR1 is ENHRY and CDR2 is SYGVKD. CDR3 amino acids: CAISELGQGSTGELFF. The CDR3 coding sequence is TGTGCCATCAGTGAACTAGGACAGGGGTCCACCGGGGAGCTGTTTTTT.

This clonotype was seen a handful of times. The rearrangement joins TRBV3-1 to TRBJ2-7; D perhaps matches TRBD1 (6 bases). Trimming removed 1 base at V and 6 bases at J, with 13 bases between. Germline loops: CDR1 LGHDT, CDR2 YNNKEL (reference sequence). CDR3 length: 14 residues. CDR3: CASSQADRTAEQYF. The CDR3 DNA is TGTGCCAGCAGCCAAGCCGACAGGACAGCCGAGCAGTACTTC.

This clonotype came up a few times. The genes are TRBV6-1 and TRBJ2-1, with D unclear. In germline, CDR1 is MNHNS, CDR2 SASEGT. The CDR3 has 13 amino acids. The ends were cut back, 1 base at V and 12 bases at J, with 13 bases in the middle. The CDR3 loop is CASSEDSAKGQFF. The CDR3 coding sequence is TGTGCCAGCAGTGAAGATTCCGCTAAGGGGCAGTTCTTC.

This clonotype was found many times. The gene calls are TRBV7-9 and TRBJ2-1; TRBD2 might be the D (6 bases). V was shortened by 9 bases and J by 6 bases, with 21 bases between the two germline ends. Germline loops: CDR1 SEHNR, CDR2 FQNEAQ (reference sequence). The CDR3 has 15 amino acids. The DNA for the CDR3 is TGTGCCAGTGCCCATGGCGGGGTTTCCCTCAATGAGCAGTTCTTC. This sequence encodes CASAHGGVSLNEQFF. Complete variable domain (other parts from reference TRBV7-9 and TRBJ2-1): DTGVSQNPRHKITKRGQNVTFRCDPISEHNRLYWYRQTLGQGPEFLTYFQNEAQLEKSRLLSDRFSAERPKGSFSTLEIQRTEQGDSAMYLCASAHGGVSLNEQFFGPGTRLTVL.

This clonotype was observed at least ten times. This chain connects TRBV6-5 to TRBJ2-5, with 12 bases fitting TRBD1. Germline CDR1 is MNHEY and CDR2 is SVGAGI. This CDR3 contains 18 residues. V dropped 5 bases and J dropped 4; count of bases not matched to a gene: 14. The CDR3 sequence is CASSRHTRDRGQGETQYF. In nucleotides, the CDR3 is TGTGCCAGCAGTCGACACACAAGGGACAGGGGGCAGGGAGAGACCCAGTACTTC.

This clonotype showed up many times. This chain joins TRBV5-1 and TRBJ2-3, with 10 bases matching TRBD2. This CDR3 is built from 16 residues. From germline, CDR1 is SGHRS and CDR2 YFSETQ. Losses at the gene ends were 6 bases for V and 0 bases for J; bases not matched to a gene: 7. The CDR3 spells CASKRLAGPSTDTQYF. CDR3 in DNA: TGCGCCAGCAAAAGACTAGCGGGCCCTAGCACAGATACGCAGTATTTT.

This clonotype appeared many times. The chain uses TRBV7-3 and TRBJ2-1, with D perhaps matching TRBD2 (5 bases). The CDR3 loop spans 14 amino acids. Trimming pared 0 bases from V and 3 bases from J, leaving 6 bases between. CDR1 and CDR2 from the germline V gene are SGHTA and FQGTGA. The CDR3, as DNA: TGTGCCAGCAGCTTAACCGGGGACTACAATGAGCAGTTCTTC. It specifies CASSLTGDYNEQFF.

This clonotype was seen more than once but under ten times. The J gene is TRBJ1-5, the V gene TRBV12-3 or TRBV12-4; possible D gene TRBD1, 5 bases. This CDR3 spans 14 amino acids. The V end lost 4 bases, the J end lost 2 bases, and 9 bases lay between the germline ends. CDR3 loop: CASSWGWGNQPQHF. CDR3 nucleotides: TGTGCCAGCAGTTGGGGCTGGGGCAATCAGCCCCAGCATTTT.

Here the CDR3 reads CASSSPSSIGTGELFF. CDR3 nucleotide sequence: TGTGCCAGCAGCTCCCCATCCTCAATTGGCACCGGGGAGCTGTTTTTT. This chain uses TRBV11-3 with TRBJ2-2; D gene ambiguous. V dropped 4 bases and J dropped 4 bases, with 16 bases sitting between them. Germline-derived CDR1 and CDR2 are SGHNT and YENEEA. There are 16 residues in the CDR3.

The rearrangement joins TRBV3-1 to TRBJ2-7; 10 bases are shared with TRBD1. Germline CDR1 LGHDT, CDR2 YNNKEL (reference sequence). The CDR3 is made up of 16 amino acids. With V trimmed by 9 bases and J by 0 bases, 11 bases remained unmatched. The CDR3 is CARGVSGQGVSYEQYF. In DNA form, the CDR3 reads TGTGCCAGGGGGGTATCAGGACAGGGGGTCTCCTACGAGCAGTACTTC.

The rearrangement links TRBV6-4 to TRBJ2-7; D gene unclear. The CDR3 is 14 amino acids. Looked up from germline, CDR1 is MRHNA and CDR2 is SNTAGT. V shed 3 bases and J shed 0 bases, with 9 bases lying between them. CDR3 residues: CASSEVDYSYEQYF. As DNA, the CDR3 is TGTGCCAGCAGTGAGGTCGATTACTCCTACGAGCAGTACTTC.

The rearrangement joins TRBV3-1 to TRBJ1-6; TRBD1 agrees at 8 bases. Germline CDR1 LGHDT, CDR2 YNNKEL (reference sequence). The V gene end was trimmed by 4 bases and the J gene end by 14 bases; junction bases not matched to a gene: 10. The CDR3 length is 14 residues. The CDR3 coding sequence is TGTGCCAGCAGCCGTGACAGGGGCGTTAGCTCCCTCCACTTT. It codes for CASSRDRGVSSLHF.

As regards this clonotype: Relative to the germline gene, one junction end is altered; a read error may explain this. The chain recombines TRBV12-3 or TRBV12-4 with TRBJ2-3, with a possible D match to TRBD2 (5 bases). The CDR3 runs to 14 residues. In DNA form, the CDR3 reads TGTGCCAGCAGTATAGCGTTCCGCACAGATACGCAGTATTTT. This codes for CASSIAFRTDTQYF.

This chain uses TRBV29-1 with TRBJ2-2; 14 bases align to TRBD2. Trimming cost V 6 bases and J 8 bases; bases outside gene matches: 2. Germline CDR1 is SQVTM and CDR2 is ANQGSEA. CDR3 length equals 13 residues. For the CDR3, the DNA is TGCAGCGTGGGACTAGCGGGAGAAGGGGAGCTGTTTTTT. It is translated as CSVGLAGEGELFF.

This clonotype appeared many times. The rearrangement uses TRBV29-1 and TRBJ2-5; D remains unclear. Trimming shortened V by 2 bases and J by 5 bases, and 12 bases separated the two germline ends. This CDR3 region has 13 residues. Germline CDR1 SQVTM, CDR2 ANQGSEA. The CDR3 DNA reads TGCAGCGTTGAATTGGCCGGTTGGGAGACCCAGTACTTC. Its protein product is CSVELAGWETQYF. The whole variable domain, remainder taken from reference TRBV29-1 and TRBJ2-5, is SAVISQKPSRDICQRGTSLTIQCQVDSQVTMMFWYRQQPGQSLTLIATANQGSEATYESGFVIDKFPISRPNLTFSTLTVSNMSPEDSSIYLCSVELAGWETQYFGPGTRLLVL.

This sequence joins TRBV7-8 and TRBJ1-5; D is ambiguous. Germline CDR1 is SGHVS and CDR2 is FQNEAQ. Trimming took off 0 bases at V and 0 bases at J, with 6 bases between the two ends. CDR3 length: 15 residues. The CDR3 loop is CASSLAGNSNQPQHF. The CDR3 coding sequence is TGTGCCAGCAGCTTAGCCGGGAATAGCAATCAGCCCCAGCATTTT.

This clonotype was counted between two and nine times. The chain links TRBV7-2 to TRBJ1-5; 8 nucleotides agree with TRBD1. This CDR3 has 15 residues. Germline V lookup: CDR1 SGHTA, CDR2 FQGNSA. V trimming: 8 bases; J trimming: 9 bases; junction bases outside the gene matches: 15. The CDR3 DNA reads TGTGCCAGCTCTGTTGACAGGGGATACCCCTCGCCCCAGCATTTT. Translated, it gives CASSVDRGYPSPQHF.